Sequencing of this T cell receptor beta chain was carried out in a study of blood T cell repertoires in COVID-19. CDR1 MNHEY and CDR2 SMNVEV come from the germline V gene (reference sequence). Deletions cut 7 bases from V and 10 bases from J, with 22 bases between. The CDR3 runs to 14 residues. Profiling relied on immunoSEQ multiplex PCR, and the TCRdb table lists in-frame clones only, not all of them. The repertoire consists of 150,000 or so clones, with 82% occurring once and the leading ten covering 8.4%. Sequenced material: peripheral blood. This clonotype originated in a woman aged 70 to 79 with acute or convalescent COVID-19. The chain combines TRBV27 with TRBJ1-1; D perhaps matches TRBD1 (5 bases). CDR3 coding DNA: TGTGCCAGCAAGACTAGCCCATCCGGGGCGACAGCTTTCTTT. This codes for CASKTSPSGATAFF.